This TCR beta chain was captured by sequencing in a study of identical twins. Whole-study results and caveats: Reduced insertions were recorded for abundant cord blood beta clonotypes, with no such pattern in memory repertoires.

Regarding this clonotype: No antigen is known for it.

TCRdb re-called the 5' RACE reads with MiXCR, one entry per CDR3 protein. The table includes hundreds of thousands of distinct CDR3 sequences, roughly an eighth detected once. A further study also used this sample, focusing on yellow fever vaccine responses in identical twins.

The TCR was taken from a woman between 18 and 29 years old in good health. Sequenced material: CD8+ T cells sorted from blood.

CDR3 residues: CASSLTGGAYEQYF. The CDR3 coding sequence is TGTGCCAGCAGTTTGACGGGAGGAGCCTACGAGCAGTACTTC. The V gene is TRBV27, the J gene TRBJ2-7, with 7 positions matching TRBD2. J lost 2 bases, V lost 3 bases, and 4 bases had no gene match. Germline V CDR1 and CDR2: MNHEY, SMNVEV (reference sequence). CDR3 size: 14 residues.